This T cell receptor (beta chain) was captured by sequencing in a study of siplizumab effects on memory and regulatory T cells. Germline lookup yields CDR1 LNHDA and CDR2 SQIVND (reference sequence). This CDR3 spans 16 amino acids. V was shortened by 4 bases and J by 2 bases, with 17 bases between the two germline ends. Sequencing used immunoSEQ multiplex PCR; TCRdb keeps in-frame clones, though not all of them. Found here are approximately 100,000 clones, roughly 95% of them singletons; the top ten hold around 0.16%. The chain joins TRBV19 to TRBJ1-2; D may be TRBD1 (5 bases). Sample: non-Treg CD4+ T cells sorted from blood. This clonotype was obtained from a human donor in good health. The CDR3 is CASSTNRGSQNYGYTF. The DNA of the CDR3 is TGTGCCAGTAGTACCAACCGGGGCAGTCAGAACTATGGCTACACCTTC.